This is a list of T cell receptor beta chains from one sample in a study of shared clonotypes between healthy human individuals. Sequencing was performed with immunoSEQ multiplex PCR; in TCRdb, only in-frame clones are kept and a portion is missing. The table records 1.6 million or so clones, around 95% of them present only once. The material sequenced was naive CD4+ T cells sorted from blood. The origin of the receptors is a young man in good health. Both conserved end residues are part of each CDR3. Each record gives: clone size, J gene, V gene, D gene, CDR3 protein, CDR3 DNA. The D gene is left open where the match is weak. Only some rows state a clone size, as once, few, many or a class for expanded clones.

abundance: NA
j_gene: TRBJ1-5
v_gene: TRBV28
d_gene: NA
CDR3aa: CASSTTGRGNQPQHF
CDR3nt: TGTGCCAGCAGTACAACGGGCCGGGGCAATCAGCCCCAGCATTTT

abundance: NA
j_gene: TRBJ2-7
v_gene: TRBV6-6
d_gene: NA
CDR3aa: CASSVGQYYWYF
CDR3nt: TGTGCCAGCAGTGTAGGACAGTATTATTGGTACTTC

abundance: NA
j_gene: TRBJ2-5
v_gene: TRBV7-3
d_gene: NA
CDR3aa: CASSLSGQETQYF
CDR3nt: TGTGCCAGCAGCTTATCAGGACAAGAGACCCAGTACTTC

abundance: NA
j_gene: TRBJ2-5
v_gene: TRBV6-5
d_gene: TRBD2
CDR3aa: CASTDPGGGETQYF
CDR3nt: TGTGCCAGCACTGACCCGGGAGGAGGCGAGACCCAGTACTTC

abundance: NA
j_gene: TRBJ2-7
v_gene: TRBV28
d_gene: TRBD2
CDR3aa: CASSSGLADSYEQYF
CDR3nt: TGTGCCAGCAGCTCCGGACTAGCGGACTCCTACGAGCAGTACTTC

abundance: NA
j_gene: TRBJ2-3
v_gene: TRBV2
d_gene: TRBD2
CDR3aa: CASSPGLAGVYSDTQYF
CDR3nt: TGTGCCAGCTCCCCGGGACTAGCGGGAGTTTATTCGGATACGCAGTATTTT

abundance: NA
j_gene: TRBJ2-3
v_gene: TRBV11-2
d_gene: NA
CDR3aa: CASSRPRVRIDTQYF
CDR3nt: TGTGCCAGCAGCCGCCCGAGGGTCAGAATAGATACGCAGTATTTT

abundance: NA
j_gene: TRBJ1-3
v_gene: TRBV6-1
d_gene: NA
CDR3aa: CASSVVDSGNTIYF
CDR3nt: TGTGCCAGCAGTGTGGTCGACTCTGGAAACACCATATATTTT

abundance: NA
j_gene: TRBJ1-4
v_gene: TRBV30
d_gene: NA
CDR3aa: CAWSLAEKLFF
CDR3nt: TGTGCCTGGAGTCTTGCAGAAAAACTGTTTTTT

abundance: NA
j_gene: TRBJ2-7
v_gene: TRBV18
d_gene: TRBD2
CDR3aa: CATSPGASGRIEQYF
CDR3nt: TGTGCCACCTCCCCCGGGGCTAGCGGGAGGATCGAGCAGTACTTC

abundance: NA
j_gene: TRBJ2-2
v_gene: TRBV11-3
d_gene: NA
CDR3aa: CASSLDSVNTGELFF
CDR3nt: TGTGCCAGCAGCCTCGACTCGGTTAACACCGGGGAGCTGTTTTTT

abundance: NA
j_gene: TRBJ2-5
v_gene: TRBV5-1
d_gene: NA
CDR3aa: CASSLWDRETQYF
CDR3nt: TGCGCCAGCAGCTTGTGGGACCGGGAGACCCAGTACTTC

abundance: NA
j_gene: TRBJ2-3
v_gene: TRBV27
d_gene: NA
CDR3aa: CASSPVSKRRFTDTQYF
CDR3nt: TGTGCCAGCAGTCCCGTTTCGAAGCGGAGATTCACAGATACGCAGTATTTT

abundance: NA
j_gene: TRBJ1-4
v_gene: TRBV4-2
d_gene: NA
CDR3aa: CASSTNKRATNEKLFF
CDR3nt: TGTGCCAGCAGCACCAATAAACGTGCAACTAATGAAAAACTGTTTTTT

abundance: NA
j_gene: TRBJ2-5
v_gene: TRBV4-2
d_gene: NA
CDR3aa: CASSQSDSYVTQYF
CDR3nt: TGTGCCAGCAGCCAATCGGACAGTTACGTGACCCAGTACTTC

abundance: NA
j_gene: TRBJ2-2
v_gene: TRBV9
d_gene: NA
CDR3aa: CASSVTNTGELFF
CDR3nt: TGTGCCAGCAGCGTAACAAACACCGGGGAGCTGTTTTTT

abundance: NA
j_gene: TRBJ2-7
v_gene: TRBV5-7
d_gene: NA
CDR3aa: CASSFIRAYEQYF
CDR3nt: TGTGCCAGCAGCTTTATTCGGGCCTACGAGCAGTACTTC

abundance: few
j_gene: TRBJ2-1
v_gene: TRBV28
d_gene: NA
CDR3aa: CASSLQFHEQFF
CDR3nt: TGTGCCAGCAGTCTACAGTTCCATGAGCAGTTCTTC

abundance: NA
j_gene: TRBJ1-4
v_gene: TRBV28
d_gene: NA
CDR3aa: CASSSLAGAPTNEKLFF
CDR3nt: TGTGCCAGCAGTTCGCTTGCGGGGGCGCCTACTAATGAAAAACTGTTTTTT

abundance: NA
j_gene: TRBJ2-1
v_gene: TRBV19
d_gene: NA
CDR3aa: CASSGIAADIYNEQFF
CDR3nt: TGTGCCAGTAGTGGAATAGCGGCAGACATCTACAATGAGCAGTTCTTC

abundance: NA
j_gene: TRBJ2-5
v_gene: TRBV28
d_gene: NA
CDR3aa: CASSFQPPETQYF
CDR3nt: TGTGCCAGCAGTTTTCAACCTCCAGAGACCCAGTACTTC

abundance: NA
j_gene: TRBJ1-1
v_gene: TRBV11-3
d_gene: TRBD1
CDR3aa: CASSFGTGDTEAFF
CDR3nt: TGTGCCAGCAGCTTCGGGACAGGGGACACTGAAGCTTTCTTT

abundance: NA
j_gene: TRBJ2-4
v_gene: TRBV5-5
d_gene: NA
CDR3aa: CASSLSGRGNIQYF
CDR3nt: TGTGCCAGCAGCTTGAGTGGGCGCGGGAACATTCAGTACTTC

abundance: NA
j_gene: TRBJ2-3
v_gene: TRBV15
d_gene: NA
CDR3aa: CATSTGGPSTDTQYF
CDR3nt: TGTGCCACCAGTACTGGTGGCCCTAGCACAGATACGCAGTATTTT